A single sample is the source of the 13 T cell receptor beta chains below, sequenced in a study of cytomegalovirus exposure and HLA in healthy donors. The PCR employed 60 Vbeta primers together with 13 Jbeta primers. Sequencing was performed with immunoSEQ multiplex PCR; in TCRdb, only in-frame clones are kept and a portion is missing. The table shows 75,000 to 90,000 clones, with around a tenth occurring only once. Sample: PBMCs. These receptors all stem from a man in his sixties in good health and CMV-seropositive.

V gene TRBV6-5 combines with J gene TRBJ2-5; TRBD1 matches at 9 bases. The CDR3 loop spans 14 amino acids. Germline CDR1 MNHEY, CDR2 SVGAGI. The trim removed 0 bases at V and 4 bases at J, leaving 0 bases unmatched. CDR3 amino acids: CASSYSTGGETQYF. The CDR3 DNA is TGTGCCAGCAGTTACTCGACAGGGGGAGAGACCCAGTACTTC.

This clone has a handful of counts. The CDR3 nucleotides read TGTGCCAGCAGTGGTCCCGTGAGGGCATCCCCAGGCAATCAGCCCCAGCATTTT. Translating it yields CASSGPVRASPGNQPQHF. V gene TRBV28 combines with J gene TRBJ1-5, with D hard to call. CDR3 length: 18 residues. Germline V gives CDR1 MDHEN, CDR2 SYDVKM. V dropped 5 bases and J dropped 2 bases, with 22 bases sitting between them.

This clone has more than one count but fewer than ten. This chain connects TRBV7-6 to TRBJ2-1, with TRBD2 matching 9 bases. The CDR3 is 15 residues long. Germline V gene sequence: CDR1 SGHVS, CDR2 FNYEAQ. The J segment lost 4 bases and the V segment lost 3 bases, leaving 4 bases of the junction unmatched. CDR3 in amino acids: CASSLAGGLYNEQFF. The DNA of the CDR3 is TGTGCCAGCAGCTTGGCGGGAGGGTTATACAATGAGCAGTTCTTC.

This clone was seen a few times. V is TRBV5-4 and J is TRBJ1-1, with D perhaps matching TRBD1 (6 bases). V was cut by 4 bases and J by 7 bases, with 20 bases left in between. Germline V lookup: CDR1 SGHNT, CDR2 YYREEE (reference sequence). The CDR3 covers 15 residues. CDR3 sequence: CASSPRQGHRLEAFF. The CDR3 DNA is TGTGCCAGCAGCCCTCGCCAGGGACACCGACTTGAAGCTTTCTTT.

About this clone itself: This likely stems from a read error, as it lies one base from a far larger clone. The CDR3 carries no conserved terminal phenylalanine or tryptophan, so it likely arises from a read error. The V and J genes are TRBV4-1 and TRBJ2-7, with 7 bases lining up with TRBD2. The CDR3 is made up of 16 amino acids. Germline V gene lookup returns CDR1 MGHRA and CDR2 YSYEKL. Trimming cost V 3 bases and J 3 bases; bases outside gene matches: 11. The CDR3 DNA follows: TGCGCCAGCAGCCAGAGGGAGGGGACTACTGACTACGAGCAGTACTCC. The encoded protein is CASSQREGTTDYEQYS.

This clone was seen only a few times. The chain employs TRBV27 and TRBJ1-6; the match to TRBD1 covers 10 bases. The CDR3 has 15 amino acids. V lost 5 bases to trimming and J lost 8 bases; unmatched junction nucleotides: 6. Germline V gene sequence: CDR1 MNHEY, CDR2 SMNVEV (reference sequence). The CDR3: CASSRGTGADSPLHF. CDR3 nucleotide sequence: TGTGCCAGCAGTCGAGGGACAGGGGCAGATTCACCCCTCCACTTT.

This clone occurred a few times. The rearrangement joins TRBV5-1 to TRBJ2-7, with D maybe TRBD1 (6 bases). The ends were cut back, 4 bases at V and 2 bases at J, with 19 bases in the middle. This CDR3 contains 16 residues. CDR1 SGHRS and CDR2 YFSETQ come from the germline V gene. The CDR3 DNA reads TGCGCCAGCAGCCTCGGAACAGGGCCCCCAACCTACGAGCAGTACGTC. Its translation: CASSLGTGPPTYEQYV.

The rearrangement joins TRBV6-4 to TRBJ2-2; D perhaps matches TRBD2 (5 bases). V dropped 7 bases and J dropped 6 bases, with 12 bases sitting between them. Germline V gives CDR1 MRHNA, CDR2 SNTAGT. The CDR3 extends over 13 amino acids. The CDR3 nucleotides read TGTGCCAGCAAAGGAGGAGACGCCGGGGAGCTGTTTTTT. It is translated as CASKGGDAGELFF.

The table lists this clone with a few counts. J is TRBJ2-1 and V is TRBV9, with TRBD1 identical over 7 bases. The CDR3 extends over 13 amino acids. The V gene end was trimmed by 0 bases and the J gene end by 8 bases; junction bases not matched to a gene: 2. CDR1 and CDR2 from the germline V gene are SGDLS and YYNGEE. CDR3 sequence reads: CASSVEGADEQFF. CDR3 nucleotide sequence: TGTGCCAGCAGCGTAGAGGGGGCGGATGAGCAGTTCTTC.

This sequence joins TRBV9 and TRBJ1-3; D perhaps matches TRBD1 (5 bases). Trimming removed 3 bases from V and 3 bases from J, with 16 bases in between. The CDR3 runs to 16 residues. Germline CDR1 SGDLS, CDR2 YYNGEE. The CDR3 reads CASSGVGTQVGNTIYF. CDR3 coding DNA: TGTGCCAGCAGCGGAGTGGGGACTCAGGTTGGAAACACCATATATTTT.

The rearrangement links TRBV30 to TRBJ1-1, with D perhaps matching TRBD1 (5 bases). The CDR3 consists of 13 residues. V was clipped by 2 bases and J by 5 bases, with 12 bases between them. CDR1 is GTSNPN and CDR2 is SVGIG in the germline V gene (reference sequence). CDR3 sequence reads: CAWSSDRTTEAFF. In DNA form, the CDR3 reads TGTGCCTGGAGTTCAGACAGAACGACTGAAGCTTTCTTT.

The genes are TRBV7-6 and TRBJ2-3; TRBD2 is a possible D gene (5 bases). The CDR3 is 16 residues long. Germline loops: CDR1 SGHVS, CDR2 FNYEAQ. The germline V and J ends were trimmed by 5 bases and 4 bases, with 19 bases remaining between them. The CDR3 reads CASSNYGATGADTQYF. As DNA, the CDR3 is TGTGCCAGCAGCAACTACGGAGCAACCGGGGCAGATACGCAGTATTTT.

The V and J genes are TRBV7-3 and TRBJ1-1; D is possibly TRBD1 (5 bases). Between the trimmed V and J ends, which lost 2 bases and 0 bases, there was a span of 10 bases. The CDR3 is 15 residues long. CDR1 SGHTA and CDR2 FQGTGA come from the germline V gene. The CDR3 is CASSLQTVVNTEAFF. In DNA form, the CDR3 reads TGTGCCAGCAGCTTACAGACAGTAGTGAACACTGAAGCTTTCTTT.